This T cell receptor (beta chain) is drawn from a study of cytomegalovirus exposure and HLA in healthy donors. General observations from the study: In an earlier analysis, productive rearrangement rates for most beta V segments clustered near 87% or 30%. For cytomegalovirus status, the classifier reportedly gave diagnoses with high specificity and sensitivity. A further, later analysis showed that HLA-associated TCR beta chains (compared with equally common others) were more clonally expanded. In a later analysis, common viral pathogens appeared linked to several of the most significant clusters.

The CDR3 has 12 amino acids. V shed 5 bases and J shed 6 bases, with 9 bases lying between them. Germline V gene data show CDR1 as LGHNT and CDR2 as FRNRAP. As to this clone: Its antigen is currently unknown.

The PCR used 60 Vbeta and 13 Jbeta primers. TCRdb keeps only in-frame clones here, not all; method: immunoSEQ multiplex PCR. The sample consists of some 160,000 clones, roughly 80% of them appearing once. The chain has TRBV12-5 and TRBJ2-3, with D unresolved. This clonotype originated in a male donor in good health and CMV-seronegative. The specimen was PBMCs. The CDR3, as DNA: TGTGCTAGTGGTCCCTCCCTTGATACGCAGTATTTT. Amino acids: CASGPSLDTQYF.